A single T cell receptor beta chain is shown here with its context. Sequencing used immunoSEQ multiplex PCR; TCRdb keeps in-frame clones, though not all of them. This sample has fewer than 85,000 clones; 85% to 95% occur once, and the top ten carry about 2.8%. The data belong to a study of T cell changes during pregnancy in multiple sclerosis. This CDR3 comprises 15 residues. The TCR was taken from a female donor in good health, enrolled as a control in a pregnancy study. The chain carries TRBV21-1 and TRBJ1-4. TRBV21-1 is shown as a pseudogene. The sample consisted of peripheral blood, taken in the third trimester of pregnancy. CDR3 DNA sequence: TGTGCCAGCCCAAGAATACTTGCAACTAATGAAAAACTGTTTTTT. Translation: CASPRILATNEKLFF.